This T cell receptor beta chain was identified in a study of blood T cell repertoires in COVID-19. Study-wide context: Sites in the United States, Italy and Spain provided acute and convalescent COVID-19 samples. From T cells, B-cell-depleted T cells, or PBMCs came the material, which was cDNA or gDNA.

Authors' processing steps: Estimation of nucleated cell counts was performed using reference gene primer amplification. Assay: immunoSEQ multiplex PCR; the TCRdb copy retains only in-frame clones and omits some. Clone size and V and J calls were adopted from that table, with D and trimming inferred from the DNA. The data show fewer than 80,000 clones, roughly 82% seen once. The CDR3 is made up of 17 amino acids. From germline, CDR1 is KGHSH and CDR2 LQKENI. V lost 6 bases and J lost 3; bases outside the gene matches: 15. Sequenced: peripheral blood. V is TRBV18 and J is TRBJ2-7, with 9 bases fitting TRBD1. The TCR comes from a human donor in a cohort sampled during active COVID-19. CDR3: CASSQQRTGGLLYEQYF. CDR3 in DNA: TGTGCCAGCTCGCAGCAACGCACAGGGGGCCTGCTCTACGAGCAGTACTTC.